Listed below are T cell receptor beta chains from one sample, sequenced in a study of post-analysis software for immune sequencing data. TCRdb recomputed calls from the PCR reads with MiXCR, one row per CDR3 protein. Counted here are more than 450,000 distinct CDR3 sequences, approximately 34% occurring once; the ten biggest clones make up 4.5% to 7.5%. What was sequenced was blood. The receptors shown here come from a girl younger than 18 with multiple sclerosis. Each CDR3 is given with its conserved first and last residue. D genes are given only for firm matches. The listing skips clone size in some rows; elsewhere it reads once, few, many or a size class.

CDR3aa,CDR3nt,len,abundance,v_gene,d_gene,j_gene
CASSLQQGAYGYTF,TGTGCCAGCAGCTTACAACAGGGGGCCTATGGCTACACCTTC,14,NA,TRBV7-9,TRBD1,TRBJ1-2
CASSLEGGWETQYF,TGTGCCAGCAGCCTAGAGGGGGGGTGGGAGACCCAGTACTTC,14,few,TRBV6-2/TRBV6-3,NA,TRBJ2-5
CASRDRLSTDTQYF,TGTGCCAGCAGGGATAGATTGAGCACAGATACGCAGTATTTT,14,NA,TRBV12-3/TRBV12-4,NA,TRBJ2-3
CSVTEKEAQYF,TGCAGCGTTACAGAGAAAGAGGCCCAGTACTTC,11,NA,TRBV29-1,NA,TRBJ2-4
CASSLTWVRLREQFF,TGCGCCAGCAGCTTGACATGGGTAAGGTTGCGTGAGCAGTTCTTC,15,few,TRBV5-1,NA,TRBJ2-1
CSVRHPRTETQYF,TGCAGTGTTCGGCATCCCCGGACAGAGACCCAGTACTTC,13,NA,TRBV20-1,NA,TRBJ2-5
CASSKGRGIEAFF,TGCGCCAGCAGCAAGGGAAGGGGGATTGAAGCTTTCTTT,13,NA,TRBV5-1,NA,TRBJ1-1
CASSLTQRYNEQFF,TGTGCCAGCAGTCTAACCCAACGATACAATGAGCAGTTCTTC,14,few,TRBV25-1,NA,TRBJ2-1
CASSQTDRENNEQFF,TGCGCCAGCAGCCAGACGGACAGGGAAAACAATGAGCAGTTCTTC,15,NA,TRBV4-1,TRBD1,TRBJ2-1
CASSISPGTSYEQDF,TGCGCCAGCAGCATATCTCCAGGGACCTCCTACGAGCAGGACTTC,15,once,TRBV5-1,NA,TRBJ2-7
CSAGTSGGETQFF,TGCAGTGCCGGGACTAGCGGGGGAGAGACCCAGTTCTTC,13,NA,TRBV20-1,TRBD2,TRBJ2-1
CATSRATGSYEQYF,TGTGCCACCAGCAGAGCGACAGGTTCCTACGAGCAGTACTTC,14,NA,TRBV15,NA,TRBJ2-7
CAGSYSPVRGYTF,TGTGCCGGCAGTTACAGCCCGGTCCGTGGCTACACCTTC,13,NA,TRBV6-6,NA,TRBJ1-2
CASSSPLGEAFF,TGTGCCAGCAGCTCCCCTTTAGGTGAAGCTTTCTTT,12,NA,TRBV7-9,NA,TRBJ1-1
CASSQDRNEAFF,TGTGCCAGCAGCCAAGACAGGAATGAAGCTTTCTTT,12,NA,TRBV4-2,NA,TRBJ1-1
CANRRNQYNEQFF,TGTGCCAACCGGAGAAACCAATACAATGAGCAGTTCTTC,13,NA,TRBV2,NA,TRBJ2-1
CSASDPGLVTETQYF,TGCAGTGCTAGCGACCCGGGACTAGTTACCGAGACCCAGTACTTC,15,NA,TRBV20-1,TRBD2,TRBJ2-5
CASEKGMGIEAFF,TGTGCCAGCGAGAAAGGGATGGGGATTGAAGCTTTCTTT,13,NA,TRBV18,NA,TRBJ1-1
CAISQQGTGEYF,TGTGCCATCAGTCAACAGGGGACGGGGGAGTATTTT,12,NA,TRBV10-3,NA,TRBJ2-3
CSARKVAGDYEQYF,TGCAGTGCTAGGAAGGTAGCGGGGGACTACGAGCAGTACTTC,14,NA,TRBV20-1,TRBD2,TRBJ2-7
CSVRDSPYEQYF,TGCAGCGTTCGGGACAGCCCCTACGAGCAGTACTTC,12,many,TRBV29-1,TRBD1,TRBJ2-7
CASGKLGRSNYGYTF,TGTGCCAGCGGGAAGCTGGGGCGGAGTAACTATGGCTACACCTTC,15,NA,TRBV3-1,NA,TRBJ1-2
CSASGDRAGETQYF,TGCAGTGCTAGTGGGGACCGAGCTGGTGAGACCCAGTACTTC,14,many,TRBV20-1,NA,TRBJ2-5
CASSEPPGDTQYF,TGCGCCAGCAGTGAGCCCCCTGGAGATACGCAGTATTTT,13,few,TRBV10-2,NA,TRBJ2-3
CASSYRDRYGYTF,TGTGCCAGCAGTTATAGAGATCGGTATGGCTACACCTTC,13,few,TRBV6-5,NA,TRBJ1-2
CASSLGERRMETQYF,TGTGCCAGCAGCTTAGGGGAGCGGCGAATGGAGACCCAGTACTTC,15,few,TRBV7-2,NA,TRBJ2-5
CASSQDRVNEQFF,TGCGCCAGCAGCCAGGACAGGGTCAATGAGCAGTTCTTC,13,NA,TRBV5-1,TRBD1,TRBJ2-1
CSARSATGGTNEKLFF,TGCAGTGCTAGGTCTGCGACAGGGGGCACTAATGAAAAACTGTTTTTT,16,NA,TRBV20-1,TRBD1,TRBJ1-4
CASSLKNSPEKLFF,TGTGCCAGCAGCTTAAAGAACAGCCCTGAAAAACTGTTTTTT,14,few,TRBV5-6,NA,TRBJ1-4
CASSLDRAVNSPLHF,TGTGCCAGCAGCTTAGACAGGGCGGTGAATTCACCCCTCCACTTT,15,NA,TRBV13,NA,TRBJ1-6
CASSLRLDYNEQFF,TGCGCCAGCAGCTTAAGACTAGATTACAATGAGCAGTTCTTC,14,few,TRBV5-1,NA,TRBJ2-1
CASRPQGRVNGYTF,TGTGCCAGCAGACCACAGGGTAGGGTGAATGGCTACACCTTC,14,NA,TRBV27,NA,TRBJ1-2